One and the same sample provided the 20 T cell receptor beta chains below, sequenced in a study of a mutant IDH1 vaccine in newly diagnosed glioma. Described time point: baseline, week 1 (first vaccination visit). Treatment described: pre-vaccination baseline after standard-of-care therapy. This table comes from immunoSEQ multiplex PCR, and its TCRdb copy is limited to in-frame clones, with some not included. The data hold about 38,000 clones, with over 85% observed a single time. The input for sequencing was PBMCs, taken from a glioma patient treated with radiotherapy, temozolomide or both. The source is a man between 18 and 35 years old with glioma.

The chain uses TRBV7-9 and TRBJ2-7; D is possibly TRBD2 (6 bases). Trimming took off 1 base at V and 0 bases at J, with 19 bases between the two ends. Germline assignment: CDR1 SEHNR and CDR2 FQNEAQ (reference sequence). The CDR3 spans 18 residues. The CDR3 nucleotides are TGTGCCAGCAGCTTAGACGTTCGGAGGGCTACATCCTCCTACGAGCAGTACTTC. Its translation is CASSLDVRRATSSYEQYF.

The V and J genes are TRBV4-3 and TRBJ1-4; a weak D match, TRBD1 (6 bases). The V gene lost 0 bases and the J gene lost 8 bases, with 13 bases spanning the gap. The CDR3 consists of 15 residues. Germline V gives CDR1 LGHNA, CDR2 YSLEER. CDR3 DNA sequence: TGCGCCAGCAGCCAAGATCGGACAGCCCCGGAAAAACTGTTTTTT. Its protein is CASSQDRTAPEKLFF.

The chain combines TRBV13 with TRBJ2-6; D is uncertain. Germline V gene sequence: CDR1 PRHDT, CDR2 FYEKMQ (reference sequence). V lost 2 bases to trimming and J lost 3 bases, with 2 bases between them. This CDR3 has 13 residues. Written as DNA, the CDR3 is TGTGCCAGCAGCTTATATGGGGCCAACGTCCTGACTTTC. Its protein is CASSLYGANVLTF.

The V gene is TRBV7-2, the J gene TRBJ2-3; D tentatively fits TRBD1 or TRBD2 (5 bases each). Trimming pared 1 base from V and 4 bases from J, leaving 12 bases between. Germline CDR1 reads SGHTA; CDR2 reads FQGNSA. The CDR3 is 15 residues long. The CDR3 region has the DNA TGTGCCAGCAGCTTAGGGGGGACCTTTCCAGATACGCAGTATTTT. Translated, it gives CASSLGGTFPDTQYF.

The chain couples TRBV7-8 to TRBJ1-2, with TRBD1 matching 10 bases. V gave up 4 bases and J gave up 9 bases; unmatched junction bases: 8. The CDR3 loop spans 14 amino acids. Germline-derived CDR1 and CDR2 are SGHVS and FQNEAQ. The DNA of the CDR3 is TGTGCCAGCAGCTCAGTCCGGGACAGGGGTAGCTACACCTTC. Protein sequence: CASSSVRDRGSYTF. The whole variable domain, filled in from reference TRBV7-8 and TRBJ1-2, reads GAGVSQSPRYKVAKRGQDVALRCDPISGHVSLFWYQQALGQGPEFLTYFQNEAQLDKSGLPSDRFFAERPEGSVSTLKIQRTQQEDSAVYLCASSSVRDRGSYTFGSGTRLTVV.

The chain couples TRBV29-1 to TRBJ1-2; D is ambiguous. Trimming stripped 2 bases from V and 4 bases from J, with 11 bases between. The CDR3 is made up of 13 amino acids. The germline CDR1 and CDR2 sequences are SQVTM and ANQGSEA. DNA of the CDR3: TGCAGCGTTGAATTGGGCCAGTCCTATGGCTACACCTTC. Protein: CSVELGQSYGYTF.

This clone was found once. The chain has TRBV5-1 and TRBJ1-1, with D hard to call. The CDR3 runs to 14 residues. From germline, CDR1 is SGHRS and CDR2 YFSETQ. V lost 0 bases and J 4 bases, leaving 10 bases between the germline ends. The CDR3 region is CASSLGSVGTEAFF. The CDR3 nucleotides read TGCGCCAGCAGCTTGGGCTCCGTTGGCACTGAAGCTTTCTTT.

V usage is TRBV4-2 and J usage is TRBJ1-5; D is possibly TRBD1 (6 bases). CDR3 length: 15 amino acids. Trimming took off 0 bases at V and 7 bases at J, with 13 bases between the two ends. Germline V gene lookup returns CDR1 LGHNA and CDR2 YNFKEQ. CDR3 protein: CASSQESRGGQPQHF. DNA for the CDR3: TGTGCCAGCAGCCAAGAGTCCAGGGGCGGGCAGCCCCAGCATTTT.

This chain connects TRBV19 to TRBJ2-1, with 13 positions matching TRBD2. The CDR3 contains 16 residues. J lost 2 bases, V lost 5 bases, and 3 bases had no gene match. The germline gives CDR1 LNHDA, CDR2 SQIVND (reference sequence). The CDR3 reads CASSPGLAGPYNEQFF. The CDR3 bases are TGTGCCAGTAGTCCGGGACTAGCGGGGCCCTACAATGAGCAGTTCTTC.

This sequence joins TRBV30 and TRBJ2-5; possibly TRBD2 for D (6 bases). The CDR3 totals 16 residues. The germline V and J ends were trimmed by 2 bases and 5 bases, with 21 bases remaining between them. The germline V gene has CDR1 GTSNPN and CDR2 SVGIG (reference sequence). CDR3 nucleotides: TGTGCCTGGAGTCCGCTCCGGGACCCTGGGAGGGAGACCCAGTACTTC. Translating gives CAWSPLRDPGRETQYF.

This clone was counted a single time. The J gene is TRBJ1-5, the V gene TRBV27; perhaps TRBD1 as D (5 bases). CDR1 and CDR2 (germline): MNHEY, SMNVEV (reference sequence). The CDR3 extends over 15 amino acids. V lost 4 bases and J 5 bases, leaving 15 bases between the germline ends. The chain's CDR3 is CASSSPRDGYQPQHF. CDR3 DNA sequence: TGTGCCAGCAGTTCGCCCAGGGACGGATATCAGCCCCAGCATTTT.

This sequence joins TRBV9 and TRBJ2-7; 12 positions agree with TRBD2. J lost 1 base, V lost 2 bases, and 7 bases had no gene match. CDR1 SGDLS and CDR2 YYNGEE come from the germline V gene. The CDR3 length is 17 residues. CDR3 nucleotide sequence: TGTGCCAGCAGCGTGGATGGACTAGCGGGAAGGTCCTACGAGCAGTACTTC. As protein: CASSVDGLAGRSYEQYF.

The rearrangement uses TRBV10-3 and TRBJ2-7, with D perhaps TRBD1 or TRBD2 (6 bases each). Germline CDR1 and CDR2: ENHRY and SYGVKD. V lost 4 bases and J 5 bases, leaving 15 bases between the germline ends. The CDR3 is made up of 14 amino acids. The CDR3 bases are TGTGCCATCAGTGCCCGGGGGCCGGACGACGAGCAGTACTTC. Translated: CAISARGPDDEQYF.

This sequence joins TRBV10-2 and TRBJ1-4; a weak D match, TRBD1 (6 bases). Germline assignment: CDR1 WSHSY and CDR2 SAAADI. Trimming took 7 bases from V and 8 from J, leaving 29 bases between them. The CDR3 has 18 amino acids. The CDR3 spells CASTIPSFFGGPEEKLFF. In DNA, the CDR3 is TGCGCCAGCACCATCCCCTCCTTTTTCGGGGGGCCGGAAGAAAAACTGTTTTTT.

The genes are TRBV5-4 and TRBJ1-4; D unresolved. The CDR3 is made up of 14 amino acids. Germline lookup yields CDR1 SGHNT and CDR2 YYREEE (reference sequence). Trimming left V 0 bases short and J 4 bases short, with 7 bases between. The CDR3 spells CASSLATGNEKLFF. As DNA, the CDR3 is TGTGCCAGCAGCTTGGCGACGGGTAATGAAAAACTGTTTTTT.

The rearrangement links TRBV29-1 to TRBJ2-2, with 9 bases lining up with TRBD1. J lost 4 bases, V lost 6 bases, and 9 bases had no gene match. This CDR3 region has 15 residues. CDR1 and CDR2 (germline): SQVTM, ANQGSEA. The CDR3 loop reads CSVGDRVEGTGELFF. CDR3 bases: TGCAGCGTGGGGGACAGGGTAGAAGGCACCGGGGAGCTGTTTTTT.

CDR3 amino acids: CASRQGQANEKLFF. In nucleotides, the CDR3 is TGTGCCAGCAGGCAGGGACAGGCAAATGAAAAACTGTTTTTT. The V gene is TRBV27, the J gene TRBJ1-4; TRBD1 aligns across 8 bases. The CDR3 has 14 amino acids. The ends lost 6 bases at V and 5 bases at J; junction bases unmatched: 5. Germline V gene data show CDR1 as MNHEY and CDR2 as SMNVEV (reference sequence).

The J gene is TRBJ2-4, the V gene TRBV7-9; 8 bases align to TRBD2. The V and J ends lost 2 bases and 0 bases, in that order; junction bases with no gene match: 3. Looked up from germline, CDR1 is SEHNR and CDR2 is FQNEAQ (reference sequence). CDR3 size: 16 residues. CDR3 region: CASSLSAGEAKNIQYF. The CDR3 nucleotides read TGTGCCAGCAGCTTATCAGCGGGAGAAGCCAAAAACATTCAGTACTTC.

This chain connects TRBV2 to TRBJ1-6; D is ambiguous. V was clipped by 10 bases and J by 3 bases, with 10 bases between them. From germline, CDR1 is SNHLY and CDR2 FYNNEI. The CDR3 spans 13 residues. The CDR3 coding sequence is TGTGCCACCGGCACAGACTATAATTCACCCCTCCACTTT. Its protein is CATGTDYNSPLHF. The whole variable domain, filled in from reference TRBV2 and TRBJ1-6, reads EPEVTQTPSHQVTQMGQEVILRCVPISNHLYFYWYRQILGQKVEFLVSFYNNEISEKSEIFDDQFSVERPDGSNFTLKIRSTKLEDSAMYFCATGTDYNSPLHFGNGTRLTVT.

The CDR3 is CASSLSTQGGNGYTF. The CDR3 coding sequence is TGTGCCAGCAGTTTATCGACTCAGGGGGGGAATGGCTACACCTTC. This sequence joins TRBV27 and TRBJ1-2, with 7 bases fitting TRBD1. V shed 0 bases and J 6 bases; nucleotides not matched to a gene: 7. Germline assignment: CDR1 MNHEY and CDR2 SMNVEV (reference sequence). The CDR3 runs to 15 residues.